This TCR beta chain was recovered during a study of identical twins. This clonotype was observed a few times. Its antigen is currently unknown. Everyone who donated was a healthy Caucasian. Trimming removed 7 bases from V and 2 bases from J, with 8 bases in between. CDR1 and CDR2 (germline): MNHEY, SVGAGI. This CDR3 has 12 residues. General observations from the study: For out-of-frame beta sequences, excess twin sharing was weaker.

Template switching supplied a universal primer site; unique molecular identifiers were carried on the cDNA. In TCRdb, the 5' RACE reads were re-called with MiXCR into one record per CDR3 protein. The profile covers a few hundred thousand distinct CDR3 sequences, with approximately 8.6% appearing a single time and 3% to 3.5% taken by the ten largest. These records were also assigned to another study, of yellow fever vaccine responses in identical twins. As that report states: Reportedly, twins showed a vaccine T cell response that looked partly convergent and partly personalized.

The V gene is TRBV6-5, the J gene TRBJ2-5, with D perhaps TRBD1 (5 bases). The TCR was taken from a woman between 18 and 29 years old in good health. Specimen: CD8+ T cells sorted from blood. CDR3 in amino acids: CASTGHQETQYF. CDR3 bases: TGTGCCAGCACCGGACATCAAGAGACCCAGTACTTC.